The rows below give T cell receptor beta chains drawn from one sample of a study of CD8+ T cells in alopecia areata. Libraries were prepared by immunoSEQ multiplex PCR; TCRdb keeps only in-frame clonotypes and omits some of them. In the table there are about 140,000 clones, around 87% of which are singletons. The sample was CD8+ T cells sorted from blood, taken at week 4, from a patient treated with tofacitinib. The receptors here all came from a human donor with alopecia areata. The CDR3 runs from the conserved cysteine through the conserved F or W. The D gene is left open where the match is weak. Expanded clones get a size class; other rows say once, few or many, or leave the size out.

NA	TRBV4-1	TRBJ2-3	NA	TGCGCCAGCAGCCAAGATCGGGGTCACGATACGCAGTATTTT	CASSQDRGHDTQYF
TRBD1	TRBV7-2	TRBJ1-2	few	TGTGCCAGCGGACCTTCAGGGGGCGCATATAAGGGCTACACCTTC	CASGPSGGAYKGYTF
NA	TRBV9	TRBJ2-1	NA	TGTGCCAGCAGCCCAGGGGACCTGTTGAATGAGCAGTTCTTC	CASSPGDLLNEQFF
TRBD2	TRBV4-2	TRBJ2-3	NA	TGTGCCAGCAGCCAAGATTGGGGGCTAGCGGGGGGCTCGGGAGATACGCAGTATTTT	CASSQDWGLAGGSGDTQYF
NA	TRBV6-5	TRBJ1-2	NA	TGTGCCACTTCCTTTGGTCATGAAGGCTACACCTTC	CATSFGHEGYTF
NA	TRBV13	TRBJ2-3	NA	TGTGCCAGCAGCTTACGGGGCACAGATACGCAGTATTTT	CASSLRGTDTQYF
NA	TRBV9	TRBJ2-1	NA	TGTGCCAGCAGCGGTAATGAGCAGTTCTTC	CASSGNEQFF
TRBD1	TRBV6-6	TRBJ1-2	NA	TGTGCCAGCACCCTCTCAGGGGGCGTCAACTATGGCTACACCTTC	CASTLSGGVNYGYTF
TRBD2	TRBV11-2	TRBJ2-2	NA	TGTGCCAGCAGCTTATCCAAGCGGGGGGCGAACACCGGGGAGCTGTTTTTT	CASSLSKRGANTGELFF
NA	TRBV30	TRBJ2-2	NA	TGTGCCTGGAGTGTAAAGGGAAACGGGGAGCTGTTTTTT	CAWSVKGNGELFF
TRBD1	TRBV2	TRBJ2-5	NA	TGTGCCAGCAGTGCCGGACAGGGGGGCGAGACCCAGTACTTC	CASSAGQGGETQYF
TRBD2	TRBV9	TRBJ2-3	NA	TGTGCCAGCAGCGCATCTAGCGGAATCACAGATACGCAGTATTTT	CASSASSGITDTQYF
NA	TRBV7-9	TRBJ2-4	once	TGTGCCAGCAGCTTAGTAATGAAAAACATTCAGTACTTC	CASSLVMKNIQYF
NA	TRBV29-1	TRBJ1-5	once	TGCAGCGTTGGGGGGGGAGGGCAGCCCCAGCATTTT	CSVGGGGQPQHF
NA	TRBV5-6	TRBJ2-7	NA	TGTGCCAGCAGCTTGGGGGCTAGCTACGAGCAGTACTTC	CASSLGASYEQYF
TRBD1	TRBV27	TRBJ2-7	NA	TGTGCCAGCAGAAGGACAGGGGACTACGAGCAGTACTTC	CASRRTGDYEQYF
NA	TRBV7-3	TRBJ1-2	NA	TGTGCCAGCAGCCGTGGGTCCTTCCATGGCTACACCTTC	CASSRGSFHGYTF
NA	TRBV30	TRBJ1-1	once	TGTGCCTGGAGCGCAACCTGGGAGGGCACTGAAGCTTTCTTT	CAWSATWEGTEAFF
NA	TRBV29-1	TRBJ2-6	NA	TGCAGCGTTGCCTTTTCTGGGGCCAACGTCCTGACTTTC	CSVAFSGANVLTF
NA	TRBV18	TRBJ1-1	NA	TGTGCCAGCTCACCACGGGAAGGGAGGGACACTGAAGCTTTCTTT	CASSPREGRDTEAFF
NA	TRBV19	TRBJ2-7	many	TGTGCCAGTAGAGGGGGGAAAGACGAGCAGTACTTC	CASRGGKDEQYF
TRBD1	TRBV5-4	TRBJ1-2	NA	TGTGCCAGCAGCCACGACAGGGTGGCGAACTATGGCTACACCTTC	CASSHDRVANYGYTF
NA	TRBV4-1	TRBJ2-7	NA	TGCGCCAGCAGCCAAGAGAGGCAGGCGACCTACGAGCAGTACTTC	CASSQERQATYEQYF
NA	TRBV29-1	TRBJ2-7	NA	TGCAGCGTTGGGTTCCGGGGATCGGGTGAGCAGTACTTC	CSVGFRGSGEQYF
TRBD2	TRBV27	TRBJ2-5	NA	TGTGCCAGCAGTTTACTAGCGGGAGCAACCCAAGAGACCCAGTACTTC	CASSLLAGATQETQYF
NA	TRBV27	TRBJ2-5	NA	TGTGCCAGCAGTTTGAGCCCAGGGTTGGAGACCCAGTACTTC	CASSLSPGLETQYF
NA	TRBV29-1	TRBJ2-1	NA	TGCAGCGTTTTCCCAGGGAGGAATGAGCAGTTCTTC	CSVFPGRNEQFF
NA	TRBV29-1	TRBJ1-2	NA	TGCAGCGTTGATGTACGAGGGGACTATGGCTACACCTTC	CSVDVRGDYGYTF
NA	TRBV19	TRBJ2-1	few	TGTGCCAGTAGTATAGCGGCCAATGAGCAGTTCTTC	CASSIAANEQFF
NA	TRBV18	TRBJ1-1	NA	TGTGCCAGCTCACCACCTCCGAGCACTGAAGCTTTCTTT	CASSPPPSTEAFF
NA	TRBV28	TRBJ1-4	NA	TGTGCCAGCAGTTCACTTTGGGGGATTTCTGCAACTAATGAAAAACTGTTTTTT	CASSSLWGISATNEKLFF
NA	TRBV23-1	TRBJ2-7	NA	TGCGCCAGCAGCCTGGGGGGCGAAACCTACGAGCAGTACTTC	CASSLGGETYEQYF
TRBD1	TRBV7-9	TRBJ2-7	NA	TGTGCCAGCAGCTGGGGACAGGCCTACGAGCAGTACTTC	CASSWGQAYEQYF
TRBD2	TRBV7-3	TRBJ2-1	NA	TGTGCCAGCAGCTACACCGGGACTAGCGGGGATGAGCAGTTCTTC	CASSYTGTSGDEQFF
NA	TRBV6-5	TRBJ2-3	NA	TGTGCCAGCAGTTACTCCCAGTGGGGGGCACGAGATACGCAGTATTTT	CASSYSQWGARDTQYF
TRBD2	TRBV6-5	TRBJ2-1	few	TGTGCCAGCAGTTACTCGGGGACTAGCGGGAATGAGCAGTTCTTC	CASSYSGTSGNEQFF
TRBD1	TRBV7-8	TRBJ2-7	NA	TGTGCCAGCAGCTTCGGGACAGACTACGAGCAGTACTTC	CASSFGTDYEQYF
NA	TRBV5-6	TRBJ2-1	NA	TGTGCCAGCAGCTTGGCCGACGGGAGTTGGACCTACAATGAGCAGTTCTTC	CASSLADGSWTYNEQFF
NA	TRBV29-1	TRBJ2-3	NA	TGCAGCGTCGAGACTACAGGGACTGGAACAGATACGCAGTATTTT	CSVETTGTGTDTQYF
TRBD1	TRBV7-9	TRBJ2-3	NA	TGTGCCAGCGGACCCTACAGGGGATACGAGGAAGATACGCAGTATTTT	CASGPYRGYEEDTQYF